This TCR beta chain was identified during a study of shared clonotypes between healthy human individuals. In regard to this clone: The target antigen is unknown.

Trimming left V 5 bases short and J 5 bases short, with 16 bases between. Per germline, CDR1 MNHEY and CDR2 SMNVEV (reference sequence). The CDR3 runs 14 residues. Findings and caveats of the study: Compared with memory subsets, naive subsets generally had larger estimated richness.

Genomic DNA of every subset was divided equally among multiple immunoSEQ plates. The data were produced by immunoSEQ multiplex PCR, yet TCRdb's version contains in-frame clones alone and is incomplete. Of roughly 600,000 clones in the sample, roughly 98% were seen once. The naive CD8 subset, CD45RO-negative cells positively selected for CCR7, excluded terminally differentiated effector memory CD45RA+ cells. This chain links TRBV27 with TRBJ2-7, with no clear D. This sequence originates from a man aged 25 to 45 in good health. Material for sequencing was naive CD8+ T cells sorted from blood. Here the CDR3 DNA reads TGTGCCAGCAGTCCCCCTAGTCGTCGTGACGAGCAGTACTTC. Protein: CASSPPSRRDEQYF.